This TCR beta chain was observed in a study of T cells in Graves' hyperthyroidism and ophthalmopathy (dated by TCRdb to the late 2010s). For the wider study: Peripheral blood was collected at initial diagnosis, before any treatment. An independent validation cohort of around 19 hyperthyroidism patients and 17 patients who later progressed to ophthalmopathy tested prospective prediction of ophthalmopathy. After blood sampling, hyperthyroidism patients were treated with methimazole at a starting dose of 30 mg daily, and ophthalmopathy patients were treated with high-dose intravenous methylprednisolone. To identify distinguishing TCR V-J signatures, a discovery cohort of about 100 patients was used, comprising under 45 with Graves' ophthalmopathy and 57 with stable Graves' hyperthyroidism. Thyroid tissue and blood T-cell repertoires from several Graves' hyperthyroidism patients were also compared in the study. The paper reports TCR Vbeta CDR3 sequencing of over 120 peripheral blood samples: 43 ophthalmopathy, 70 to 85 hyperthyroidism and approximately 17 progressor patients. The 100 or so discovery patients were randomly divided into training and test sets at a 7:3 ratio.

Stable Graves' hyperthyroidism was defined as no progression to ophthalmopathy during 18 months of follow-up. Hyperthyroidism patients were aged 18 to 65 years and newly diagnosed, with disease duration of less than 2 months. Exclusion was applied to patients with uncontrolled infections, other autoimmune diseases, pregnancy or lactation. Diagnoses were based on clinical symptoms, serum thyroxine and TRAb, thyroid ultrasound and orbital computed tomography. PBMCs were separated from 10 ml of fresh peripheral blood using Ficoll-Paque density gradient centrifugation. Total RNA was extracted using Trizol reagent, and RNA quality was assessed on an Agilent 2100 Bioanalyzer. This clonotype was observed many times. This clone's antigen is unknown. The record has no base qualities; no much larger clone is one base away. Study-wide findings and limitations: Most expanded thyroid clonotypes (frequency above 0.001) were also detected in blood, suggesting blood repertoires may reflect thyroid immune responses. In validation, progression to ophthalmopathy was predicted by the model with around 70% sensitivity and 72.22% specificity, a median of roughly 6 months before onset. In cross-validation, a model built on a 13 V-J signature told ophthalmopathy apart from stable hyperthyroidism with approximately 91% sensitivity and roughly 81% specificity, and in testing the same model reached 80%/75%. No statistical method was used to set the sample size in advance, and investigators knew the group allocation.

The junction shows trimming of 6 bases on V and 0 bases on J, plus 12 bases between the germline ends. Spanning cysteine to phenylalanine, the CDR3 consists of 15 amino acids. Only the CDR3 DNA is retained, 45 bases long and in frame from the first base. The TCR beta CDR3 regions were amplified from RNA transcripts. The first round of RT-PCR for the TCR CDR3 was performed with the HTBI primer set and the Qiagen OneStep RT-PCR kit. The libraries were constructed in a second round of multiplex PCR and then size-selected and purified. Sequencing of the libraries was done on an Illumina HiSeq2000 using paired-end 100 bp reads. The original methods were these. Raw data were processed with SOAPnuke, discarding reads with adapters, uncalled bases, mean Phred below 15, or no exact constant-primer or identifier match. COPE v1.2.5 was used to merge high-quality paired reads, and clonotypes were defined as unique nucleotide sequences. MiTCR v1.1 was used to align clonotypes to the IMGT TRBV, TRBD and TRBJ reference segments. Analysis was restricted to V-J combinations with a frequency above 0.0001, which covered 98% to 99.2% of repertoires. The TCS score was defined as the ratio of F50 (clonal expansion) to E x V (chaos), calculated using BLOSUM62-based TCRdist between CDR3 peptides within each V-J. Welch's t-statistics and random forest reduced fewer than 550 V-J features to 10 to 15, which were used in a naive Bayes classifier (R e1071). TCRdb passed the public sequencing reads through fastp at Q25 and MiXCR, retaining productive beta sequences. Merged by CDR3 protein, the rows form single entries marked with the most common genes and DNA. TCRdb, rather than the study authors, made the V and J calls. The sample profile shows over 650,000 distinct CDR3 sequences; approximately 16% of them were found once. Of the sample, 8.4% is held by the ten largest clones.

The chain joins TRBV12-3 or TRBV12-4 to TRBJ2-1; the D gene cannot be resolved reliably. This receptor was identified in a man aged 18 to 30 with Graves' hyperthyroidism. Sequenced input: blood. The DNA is TGTGCCAGCAGCCCGGGCGCGAGCTCCTACAATGAGCAGTTCTTC. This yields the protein CASSPGASSYNEQFF.